This T cell receptor (beta chain) came from a study of T cells in tumors after PD-1 blockade. Study-level information: Prior checkpoint blockade, systemic immunosuppressant use, or anti-cancer therapy within 4 weeks excluded patients. Each patient got pembrolizumab 200 mg every 3 weeks or cemiplimab 350 mg every 2 weeks.

Findings and caveats of the study: Some novel exhausted tumor clones appeared in pre-treatment blood, suggesting peripheral recruitment.

Remarks on this clone: Its matching antigen is unknown.

The germline V gene has CDR1 SGHAT and CDR2 FQNNGV. This CDR3 contains 19 residues. Trimming took off 0 bases at V and 3 bases at J, with 24 bases between the two ends. The protocol was immunoSEQ multiplex PCR, while the TCRdb copy is restricted to in-frame clones and leaves out a portion. Of 60,000 to 70,000 clones in the sample, around two thirds are singletons; the top ten hold approximately 4.8%. The source was PBMCs, collected after anti-PD-1 treatment. The TCR originated in a human donor with basal cell carcinoma. The chain recombines TRBV11-2 with TRBJ2-7; a possible D gene is TRBD1 (6 bases). DNA of the CDR3: TGTGCCAGCAGCTTAGATCAGTTCGGCTGGGGGCAAGGTTTCTACGAGCAGTACTTC. This codes for CASSLDQFGWGQGFYEQYF.